The source of this T cell receptor beta chain is a study of blood T cells in healthy people across ages. This clonotype was picked up a small number of times. Those donating, healthy Caucasian individuals from Russia, were aged about 6 to 100. The second PCR ran about 6 to 12 cycles with a sample-barcoded 5' primer and J-beta primers. Every sample returned 2.5 million or more CDR3-containing paired-end reads. TCRdb re-called the 5' RACE reads through MiXCR, storing one row per CDR3 protein. The sample lists around 2 million distinct CDR3 sequences; roughly two fifths were seen once. This receptor was identified in a human donor in good health. Sequencing input: blood.

CDR3 loop: CSVEDPGRSSSYNEQFF. CDR3 in DNA: TGCAGCGTTGAAGATCCGGGGAGGTCGAGCTCCTACAATGAGCAGTTCTTC. The chain recombines TRBV29-1 with TRBJ2-1; D perhaps matches TRBD2 (6 bases). Germline V CDR1 and CDR2: SQVTM, ANQGSEA. The V gene lost 0 bases and the J gene lost 0 bases, with 15 bases spanning the gap. This CDR3 comprises 17 residues.